What follows are 3 T cell receptor beta chains derived from one specimen sequenced in a study of blood T cell repertoires in COVID-19. Produced via immunoSEQ multiplex PCR; TCRdb's table is partial and in-frame only. The profile shows 150,000 to 200,000 clones, 70% to 90% of them singletons. Sequenced: peripheral blood. All receptors derive from a man aged 40-55 years with active or convalescent COVID-19.

The chain recombines TRBV7-9 with TRBJ1-1, with D unclear. CDR1 is SEHNR, CDR2 FQNEAQ, per germline (reference sequence). Trimming took off 0 bases at V and 1 base at J, with 12 bases between the two ends. The CDR3 is made up of 16 amino acids. The CDR3 reads CASSLAPVIGNTEAFF. CDR3 in DNA: TGTGCCAGCAGCTTAGCTCCTGTCATCGGGAACACTGAAGCTTTCTTT.

The chain links TRBV7-8 to TRBJ1-2; a weak D match, TRBD1 (5 bases). The germline gives CDR1 SGHVS, CDR2 FQNEAQ. V dropped 1 base and J dropped 7 bases, with 10 bases sitting between them. The CDR3 runs 13 residues. This CDR3 reads CASSLGQGGGYTF. Here the CDR3 DNA reads TGTGCCAGCAGCTTAGGGCAGGGTGGTGGCTACACCTTC.

The chain combines TRBV4-2 with TRBJ2-4, with TRBD2 matching over 10 bases. The CDR3 has 17 amino acids. Per germline, CDR1 LGHNA and CDR2 YNFKEQ. Germline trimming cut 0 bases from V and 4 bases from J; bases unmatched to any gene: 6. The DNA of the CDR3 is TGTGCCAGCAGCCAAGATCGGGGGGGACTAGCGAAAAACATTCAGTACTTC. Protein sequence: CASSQDRGGLAKNIQYF.